This T cell receptor beta chain was captured in a study of blood T cell repertoires in COVID-19. At the level of the study: Acute and convalescent COVID-19 samples came from the United States, Italy and Spain. T cells, B-cell-depleted T cells, or PBMCs provided the cDNA or gDNA that served as material.

Seattle cases were enrolled at active infection and followed longitudinally. The CDR3 has 17 amino acids. J lost 2 bases, V lost 3 bases, and 7 bases had no gene match. Germline V gene lookup returns CDR1 SGHAT and CDR2 FQNNGV. The table lists this clone with many counts. Authors' methods: Nucleated cell counts were estimated from reference gene primer amplification. TCRdb keeps only in-frame clones here, not all; method: immunoSEQ multiplex PCR. That table supplies the V and J calls and clone size; D and trimming were determined from the DNA. The sample includes approximately 100,000 clones, about three quarters of them seen just once.

The receptor was derived from a man at least 80 years old with COVID-19, enrolled during active disease. Source material: peripheral blood. This chain joins TRBV11-2 and TRBJ2-1; 10 bases are a match to TRBD1. CDR3 protein: CASSFGPGQGTYNEQFF. Here the CDR3 DNA reads TGTGCCAGCAGCTTTGGCCCGGGACAGGGGACCTACAATGAGCAGTTCTTC.